This T cell receptor beta chain derives from a study of T cells in Graves' hyperthyroidism and ophthalmopathy. Across the whole study: Peripheral blood specimens were obtained at initial diagnosis, prior to any treatment.

On this clonotype: Its target is not known. This may be a read error, as it is one base from a much larger clone. This CDR3 is missing its conserved last phenylalanine or tryptophan, likely due to a read error.

Trimming took 8 bases from V and 0 from J; bases not matched to a gene: 16. The CDR3 runs to 19 residues. Amplified TCR beta CDR3 regions derived from RNA transcripts. TCR CDR3 regions were first amplified by RT-PCR with HTBI primers. TCRdb re-derived calls from the multiplex PCR reads in MiXCR, one entry per CDR3 protein. In the table there are fewer than 350,000 distinct CDR3 sequences, around a fifth of which are singletons. Study findings and constraints: Most thyroid clonotypes with frequency above 0.001 were detected in blood.

This receptor was identified in a middle-aged man with Graves' ophthalmopathy. Material: blood. The chain recombines TRBV12-3 or TRBV12-4 with TRBJ2-1; TRBD2 agrees at 10 bases. CDR3 in DNA: TGTGCCAGCTCCGGCATAGGACTAGCGGAGCTGAGCTCCTACAATGAGCAGTTCTCC. Amino acids: CASSGIGLAELSSYNEQFS.